In this sample, the clone carrying this T cell receptor beta chain turned up a few times. The sample belongs to a study of molecular identifiers for immune sequencing clone quantification. Each CDR3 protein gets one entry after TCRdb re-called the PCR reads with MiXCR. The repertoire holds approximately 670,000 distinct CDR3 sequences, with roughly 21% as singletons. The receptor was derived from a human donor in good health. Some libraries in this study had Jurkat cell RNA spiked in. Sequenced sample: naive CD8+ T cells from blood, with Jurkat cell RNA spiked in. The subset is: FACS-sorted CD8+CD4-CCR7+CD45RA+ naive T cells.

CDR3: CASSWRQSYEQYF. CDR3 coding DNA: TGTGCCAGTAGTTGGAGACAGTCCTACGAGCAGTACTTC. The chain recombines TRBV19 with TRBJ2-7; maybe TRBD1 (5 bases). Germline values: CDR1 LNHDA, CDR2 SQIVND (reference sequence). CDR3 size: 13 residues. Trimming took 5 bases from V and 1 from J, leaving 9 bases between them.